This entry lists 21 T cell receptor beta chains sequenced from one sample in a study of identical twins. TCRdb reprocessed the 5' RACE reads with MiXCR, giving one entry per CDR3 protein. The table records 200,000 to 250,000 distinct CDR3 sequences, around 8% of them present only once. The sample also formed part of further work on yellow fever vaccine responses in identical twins.

The sample consisted of memory (CD45RO+) T cells sorted from blood. The origin of the receptors is a woman younger than 35 in good health.

This clonotype was counted at least ten times. The gene calls are TRBV21-1 and TRBJ2-1; TRBD1, the table's D call, lacks a check against the DNA. TRBV21-1 is given as a pseudogene. The CDR3 consists of 21 residues. The CDR3 is CASSKEAFLRRTSKGNNEQFF. The CDR3 nucleotides are TGTGCCAGCAGCAAAGAGGCATTCTTAAGGAGGACATCGAAGGGGAACAATGAGCAGTTCTTC.

This rearrangement joins TRBV30 to TRBJ2-7; D might be TRBD1 (6 bases). The CDR3 consists of 11 residues. V shed 3 bases and J shed 3 bases, with 6 bases lying between them. Germline CDR1 GTSNPN, CDR2 SVGIG (reference sequence). The CDR3 here is CAWRDSYEQYF. The CDR3, as DNA: TGTGCCTGGAGGGACAGCTACGAGCAGTACTTC.

This clonotype has ten or more counts. The rearrangement joins TRBV12-3 or TRBV12-4 to TRBJ2-7, with unresolved D. The CDR3 covers 13 residues. Trimming removed 8 bases at V and 0 bases at J, with 11 bases between. The CDR3 here is CASRTMSSYEQYF. The CDR3, as DNA: TGTGCCAGCCGTACCATGAGCTCCTACGAGCAGTACTTC.

This clonotype was recorded at least ten times. The chain is built from TRBV6-1 and TRBJ2-3; no clear D. Trimming pared 6 bases from V and 2 bases from J, leaving 18 bases between. Germline loops: CDR1 MNHNS, CDR2 SASEGT. The CDR3 totals 16 residues. The CDR3 coding sequence is TGTGCCAGCAGCCAAGGATTATACTCCCCCACAGATACGCAGTATTTT. It is translated as CASSQGLYSPTDTQYF.

This clonotype turned up a few times. The rearrangement links TRBV7-9 to TRBJ2-3, with D uncertain. Germline V lookup: CDR1 SEHNR, CDR2 FQNEAQ (reference sequence). The CDR3 is 14 amino acids. Trimming shortened V by 1 base and J by 5 bases, and 10 bases separated the two germline ends. CDR3 in amino acids: CASSLVSWGDTQYF. The DNA of the CDR3 is TGTGCCAGCAGCTTAGTATCTTGGGGAGATACGCAGTATTTT. Looking up the rest from reference TRBV7-9 and TRBJ2-3 gives the full variable domain: DTGVSQNPRHKITKRGQNVTFRCDPISEHNRLYWYRQTLGQGPEFLTYFQNEAQLEKSRLLSDRFSAERPKGSFSTLEIQRTEQGDSAMYLCASSLVSWGDTQYFGPGTRLTVL.

The chain links TRBV10-3 to TRBJ2-1; no definite D call. V was trimmed by 6 bases and J by 0 bases, leaving 9 bases between them. The CDR3 is made up of 14 amino acids. Germline CDR1 is ENHRY and CDR2 is SYGVKD. The CDR3 here is CAIRALSSYNEQFF. Here the CDR3 DNA reads TGTGCCATCAGGGCCCTAAGCTCCTACAATGAGCAGTTCTTC.

This clonotype was observed a handful of times. The V and J genes are TRBV15 and TRBJ2-3; D gene unclear. The CDR3 is 14 amino acids. Deletions cut 0 bases from V and 5 bases from J, with 9 bases between. Germline values: CDR1 LNHNV, CDR2 YYDKDF (reference sequence). Written as DNA, the CDR3 is TGTGCCACCAGCAGAGATAGAAGGGAAGATACGCAGTATTTT. Translated: CATSRDRREDTQYF.

In its sample, this clonotype was seen a few times. The chain is built from TRBV20-1 and TRBJ2-5; D is possibly TRBD2 (6 bases). Germline V CDR1 and CDR2: DFQATT, SNEGSKA (reference sequence). There are 16 residues in the CDR3. V lost 3 bases to trimming and J lost 2 bases, with 19 bases between them. The CDR3 sequence: CSARTFSGDPQETQYF. In DNA, the CDR3 is TGCAGTGCTAGGACCTTTTCGGGGGACCCACAAGAGACCCAGTACTTC.

This clonotype was seen a few times. The genes are TRBV20-1 and TRBJ1-1; a possible D gene is TRBD1 (5 bases). The length of the CDR3 is 14 residues. The V gene's germline CDR1 is DFQATT and CDR2 SNEGSKA (reference sequence). Trimming stripped 2 bases from V and 3 bases from J, with 13 bases between. Here the CDR3 reads CSARRGPGDTEAFF. DNA for the CDR3: TGCAGTGCTAGACGTGGGCCGGGGGACACTGAAGCTTTCTTT.

This clonotype was counted only a few times. The chain links TRBV20-1 to TRBJ2-1; D is possibly TRBD2 (6 bases). V was cut by 3 bases and J by 3 bases, with 9 bases left in between. Germline V CDR1 and CDR2: DFQATT, SNEGSKA (reference sequence). This CDR3 comprises 13 residues. The CDR3: CSASSGGYNEQFF. The CDR3 bases are TGCAGTGCTAGTAGCGGAGGCTACAATGAGCAGTTCTTC.

This clonotype was seen repeatedly, ten times or more. The chain recombines TRBV12-3 or TRBV12-4 with TRBJ2-7; D not certain. V gave up 3 bases and J gave up 6 bases, with 18 bases separating them. The CDR3 spans 15 residues. This CDR3 reads CASSFGSGRAGEQYF. CDR3 bases: TGTGCCAGCAGTTTTGGGTCTGGACGGGCAGGCGAGCAGTACTTC.

This clonotype was seen more than once but under ten times. The genes are TRBV12-3 or TRBV12-4 and TRBJ2-2, with 7 bases fitting TRBD2. This CDR3 has 14 amino acids. J gave up 8 bases and V 4 bases, and 7 bases lay outside the gene matches. This chain's CDR3 is CASSSTSVAGELFF. For the CDR3, the DNA is TGTGCCAGCAGTTCAACTAGCGTGGCGGGGGAGCTGTTTTTT.

Concerning this clonotype: A read error may be the cause here, since a much bigger clone is one base away. The chain uses TRBV15 and TRBJ2-1, with D uncertain. The CDR3 covers 15 residues. Germline values: CDR1 LNHNV, CDR2 YYDKDF (reference sequence). The CDR3 DNA follows: TGTGTCACCAGCAGAGATGGGCTAGAGGTTAATGAGCAGTTCTTC. As protein: CVTSRDGLEVNEQFF.

This clonotype was counted many times. J is TRBJ2-2 and V is TRBV7-2, with D unclear. Germline V CDR1 and CDR2: SGHTA, FQGNSA. V lost 0 bases, J lost 8 bases, and 4 bases lay in between. CDR3 length: 12 amino acids. The CDR3: CASSLALGELFF. The CDR3 coding sequence is TGTGCCAGCAGCTTAGCGCTGGGGGAGCTGTTTTTT.

This clonotype was counted a few times. The rearrangement uses TRBV27 and TRBJ2-2; D gene ambiguous. V gave up 0 bases and J gave up 4 bases, with 12 bases separating them. Germline V lookup: CDR1 MNHEY, CDR2 SMNVEV (reference sequence). This CDR3 spans 16 amino acids. The CDR3 region is CASSLSRQLGTGELFF. CDR3 sequence (DNA): TGTGCCAGCAGTTTATCACGGCAGCTCGGCACCGGGGAGCTGTTTTTT.

The chain joins TRBV4-3 to TRBJ2-7, with 9 bases lining up with TRBD2. J lost 0 bases, V lost 4 bases, and 10 bases had no gene match. The CDR3 length is 17 residues. CDR1 LGHNA and CDR2 YSLEER come from the germline V gene. The CDR3 loop reads CASSLGGGAQSSYEQYF. The CDR3 DNA follows: TGCGCCAGCAGCCTGGGCGGGGGGGCACAAAGCTCCTACGAGCAGTACTTC.

The sample holds many counts of this clonotype. V and J are TRBV28 and TRBJ2-1, with D possibly being TRBD1 or TRBD2 (5 bases each). Germline V gene lookup returns CDR1 MDHEN and CDR2 SYDVKM. This CDR3 region has 13 residues. Trimming shortened V by 4 bases and J by 7 bases, and 11 bases separated the two germline ends. For the CDR3, the DNA is TGTGCCAGCAGTTCGGGACCCTGGAATGAGCAGTTCTTC. It codes for CASSSGPWNEQFF.

This clonotype was recorded at least ten times. V is TRBV3-1 and J is TRBJ2-2; D remains ambiguous. The germline gives CDR1 LGHDT, CDR2 YNNKEL (reference sequence). This CDR3 has 13 residues. Trimming removed 4 bases at V and 6 bases at J, with 9 bases between. CDR3 bases: TGTGCCAGCAGCCCCGATTTCTCCGGGGAGCTGTTTTTT. Translating it yields CASSPDFSGELFF.

This clonotype came up a few times. The chain has TRBV11-2 and TRBJ1-2; D is uncertain. V lost 3 bases and J 7 bases, leaving 15 bases between the germline ends. Germline-derived CDR1 and CDR2 are SGHAT and FQNNGV. This CDR3 comprises 14 residues. The CDR3 here is CASSFGVAASGYTF. As DNA, the CDR3 is TGTGCCAGCAGCTTCGGCGTGGCGGCGTCTGGCTACACCTTC.

This clonotype was picked up many times. The gene calls are TRBV12-3 or TRBV12-4 and TRBJ1-4; D uncertain. There are 16 residues in the CDR3. Trimming stripped 5 bases from V and 5 bases from J, with 18 bases between. CDR3 in DNA: TGTGCCAGCAGTCTAAAACCAGAGACGGGAAATGAAAAACTGTTTTTT. Its translation is CASSLKPETGNEKLFF.

This clonotype showed up many times. The chain joins TRBV3-1 to TRBJ2-7, with a tentative D call TRBD1 (6 bases). Between the trimmed V and J ends, which lost 4 bases and 3 bases, there was a span of 13 bases. This CDR3 has 14 residues. CDR1 LGHDT and CDR2 YNNKEL come from the germline V gene (reference sequence). The CDR3 nucleotides are TGTGCCAGCAGCCTAGGAGGACAGATCTACGAGCAGTACTTC. Protein product: CASSLGGQIYEQYF.